This T cell receptor (beta chain) derives from a study of Graves' ophthalmopathy and Graves' hyperthyroidism. The authors amplified TCR beta CDR3 regions, and they did so from RNA transcripts for repertoire sequencing. First-round RT-PCR employed HTBI primers, with a second-round multiplex PCR after it. In TCRdb, the multiplex PCR reads were re-called with MiXCR into one record per CDR3 protein. This table holds approximately 460,000 distinct CDR3 sequences, 13% to 15% found once. This CDR3 comprises 14 residues. Germline CDR1 GTSNPN, CDR2 SVGIG (reference sequence). Trimming stripped 6 bases from V and 1 base from J, with 13 bases between.

The genes are TRBV30 and TRBJ1-3, with D possibly matching TRBD1 (6 bases). The sample comprised blood. The TCR sequence derives from a woman younger than 45 with Graves' ophthalmopathy. CDR3 amino acids: CACTWTASGNTIYF. CDR3 bases: TGTGCCTGTACCTGGACAGCGTCTGGAAACACCATATATTTT.